One and the same sample provided the 32 T cell receptor beta chains below, sequenced in a study of blood T cell repertoires in COVID-19 (dated by TCRdb to between 2020 and 2021). Library prep was done by the immunoSEQ multiplex PCR assay. Drawn from immuneACCESS, this table holds only the in-frame rearrangements with V and J called that TCRdb kept. Clones are partly lost; checked studies trace under half to an unresolved V gene and leave the rest unexplained. The sample data list hundreds of thousands of clones, and around nine tenths of these were observed just once. In total, the top ten clones hold approximately 3.3% of the sample. Input material: peripheral blood. Every receptor here comes from a young man with active or convalescent COVID-19.

This rearrangement joins TRBV2 to TRBJ2-2; no clear D. This CDR3 has 12 amino acids. Germline V gene data show CDR1 as SNHLY and CDR2 as FYNNEI. The ends were cut back, 6 bases at V and 5 bases at J, with 7 bases in the middle. CDR3 sequence: CASSHQTGELFF. The CDR3 DNA is TGTGCCAGCAGCCATCAGACCGGGGAGCTGTTTTTT.

The rearrangement joins TRBV5-1 to TRBJ1-5, with 7 bases that match TRBD1. Germline trimming cut 2 bases from V and 5 bases from J; bases unmatched to any gene: 10. Germline V gives CDR1 SGHRS, CDR2 YFSETQ. The length of the CDR3 is 16 residues. DNA of the CDR3: TGCGCCAGCAGCTTCGGTACAGGGGAAGGGGATCAGCCCCAGCATTTT. Its translation: CASSFGTGEGDQPQHF.

V gene TRBV7-2 combines with J gene TRBJ2-7; TRBD1 aligns across 9 bases. Germline V gene lookup returns CDR1 SGHTA and CDR2 FQGNSA. Trimming at V came to 7 bases and at J to 7 bases, leaving 8 bases not matched to a gene. The CDR3 has 13 residues. CDR3 sequence (DNA): TGTGCCAGCACCGTGGACAGGGGACGTGAGCAGTACTTC. This gives the protein CASTVDRGREQYF.

The chain joins TRBV24-1 to TRBJ2-5; D is undetermined. V lost 4 bases and J 5 bases, leaving 22 bases between the germline ends. Germline V CDR1 and CDR2: KGHDR, SFDVKD. There are 17 residues in the CDR3. CDR3 sequence: CATSEGGRGLRRETQYF. CDR3 sequence (DNA): TGTGCCACCAGTGAAGGCGGCCGTGGTTTACGGCGGGAGACCCAGTACTTC.

V is TRBV10-3 and J is TRBJ1-4; no reliable D call. This CDR3 is built from 13 residues. Germline V lookup: CDR1 ENHRY, CDR2 SYGVKD. The V gene lost 0 bases and the J gene lost 6 bases, with 5 bases spanning the gap. In DNA form, the CDR3 reads TGTGCCATCAGTGAGTCGGAGCATGAAAAACTGTTTTTT. Translating it yields CAISESEHEKLFF.

The chain recombines TRBV7-2 with TRBJ1-5; 8 bases fit TRBD1. Germline CDR1 is SGHTA and CDR2 is FQGNSA. The length of the CDR3 is 15 residues. Trimming cost V 5 bases and J 5 bases; bases outside gene matches: 8. CDR3 sequence reads: CASSASGQGYQPQHF. For the CDR3, the DNA is TGTGCCAGCAGCGCCTCCGGACAGGGTTATCAGCCCCAGCATTTT.

This clone was recorded only once. This chain uses TRBV27 with TRBJ1-2; 7 bases are a match to TRBD1. The CDR3 is made up of 16 amino acids. The V gene end was trimmed by 4 bases and the J gene end by 6 bases; junction bases not matched to a gene: 14. The V gene's germline CDR1 is MNHEY and CDR2 SMNVEV (reference sequence). The CDR3 spells CASSSVGGAFWDGYTF. DNA of the CDR3: TGTGCCAGCAGTTCCGTAGGGGGCGCATTTTGGGATGGCTACACCTTC.

The rearrangement links TRBV11-2 to TRBJ2-4; TRBD2 matches 10 bases. V was pared by 0 bases and J by 0 bases, with 11 bases of the junction left unmatched. Germline V gene sequence: CDR1 SGHAT, CDR2 FQNNGV. The CDR3 covers 20 residues. CDR3 amino acids: CASSLEGSGGINLAKNIQYF. In DNA, the CDR3 is TGTGCCAGCAGCTTAGAAGGTAGCGGGGGGATAAACCTAGCCAAAAACATTCAGTACTTC.

The chain couples TRBV19 to TRBJ1-3, with 11 positions matching TRBD1. Germline V gene data show CDR1 as LNHDA and CDR2 as SQIVND (reference sequence). The CDR3 loop spans 17 amino acids. The trim removed 6 bases at V and 0 bases at J, leaving 7 bases unmatched. This chain's CDR3 is CASSQTGQGVSGNTIYF. CDR3 DNA sequence: TGTGCCAGTAGCCAAACGGGACAGGGGGTCTCTGGAAACACCATATATTTT.

In nucleotides, the CDR3 is TGTGCCAGCAGCCTTCGGACAGGGGGCGGGGTGGGCACAGATACGCAGTATTTT. It is translated as CASSLRTGGGVGTDTQYF. The V gene is TRBV3-1 (or the pseudogene TRBV3-2), the J gene TRBJ2-3; 11 bases are a match to TRBD1. The length of the CDR3 is 18 residues. The germline gives CDR1 LGHDT, CDR2 YNNKEL (reference sequence). Losses at the gene ends were 4 bases for V and 1 base for J; bases not matched to a gene: 10.

The chain is built from TRBV6-6 and TRBJ1-2, with TRBD1 identical over 8 bases. The CDR3 has 16 residues. Losses at the gene ends were 0 bases for V and 0 bases for J; bases not matched to a gene: 3. Germline V CDR1 and CDR2: MNHNY, SVGAGI (reference sequence). The CDR3 region has the DNA TGTGCCAGCAGTTACTCACGGACAGGGCCTAACTATGGCTACACCTTC. It yields the protein CASSYSRTGPNYGYTF.

The chain joins TRBV24-1 to TRBJ2-3; TRBD2 matches at 8 bases. The V and J ends lost 4 bases and 7 bases, in that order; junction bases with no gene match: 12. Germline CDR1 reads KGHDR; CDR2 reads SFDVKD. This CDR3 is built from 16 residues. The CDR3 DNA reads TGTGCCACCAGTGACCCTAGCGGGCGTGACAGGAATACGCAGTATTTT. Amino acid sequence: CATSDPSGRDRNTQYF.

This chain links TRBV27 with TRBJ2-1; TRBD1 agrees at 7 bases. CDR3 length equals 12 residues. With V trimmed by 6 bases and J by 8 bases, 4 bases remained unmatched. Germline assignment: CDR1 MNHEY and CDR2 SMNVEV (reference sequence). Here the CDR3 reads CASSPQGYEQFF. For the CDR3, the DNA is TGTGCCAGCAGCCCACAGGGGTATGAGCAGTTCTTC.

This clone has only a few counts. The J gene is TRBJ1-3, the V gene TRBV2, with a possible D match to TRBD1 (5 bases). V was pared by 4 bases and J by 2 bases, with 18 bases between. Germline V gives CDR1 SNHLY, CDR2 FYNNEI. The CDR3 runs 17 residues. The CDR3 bases are TGTGCCAGCAGTGTCAATCGATTTCAGGGCCCTGGAAACACCATATATTTT. Its translation is CASSVNRFQGPGNTIYF.

In this sample, this clone turned up once. This is likely a read error, given that the CDR3 carries no conserved phenylalanine or tryptophan at its end. No DNA is shown, since the ends of the CDR3 on it are uncertain; the CDR3 is the one TCRdb lists. The chain joins TRBV20-1 to TRBJ1-2; the table's TRBD1 call for D was not verified on the DNA. The CDR3 region is 8 residues in length, termini included. Germline V gene sequence: CDR1 DFQATT, CDR2 SNEGSKA (reference sequence). CDR3 amino acids: CSASEGPI.

This clone was counted a few times. J is TRBJ1-4 and V is TRBV7-2, with D tentatively TRBD1 (6 bases). The germline V and J ends were trimmed by 1 base and 4 bases, with 13 bases remaining between them. Germline assignment: CDR1 SGHTA and CDR2 FQGNSA. This CDR3 comprises 16 residues. CDR3 coding DNA: TGTGCCAGCAGCTTAGGGAGAGGGGGGGGTAATGAAAAACTGTTTTTT. Translation gives CASSLGRGGGNEKLFF.

This clone appeared once. The chain is built from TRBV12-3 or TRBV12-4 and TRBJ2-3, with D uncertain. V was cut by 6 bases and J by 2 bases, with 6 bases left in between. The CDR3 runs 12 residues. As DNA, the CDR3 is TGTGCCAGCAGCCCTTCCACAGATACGCAGTATTTT. It translates to CASSPSTDTQYF.

The chain couples TRBV5-6 to TRBJ1-5; D not resolved. Trimming took 0 bases from V and 0 from J, leaving 7 bases between them. The CDR3 has 15 residues. The germline CDR1 and CDR2 sequences are SGHDT and YYEEEE. The CDR3 sequence is CASSLGGYSNQPQHF. The CDR3 bases are TGTGCCAGCAGCTTGGGCGGCTATAGCAATCAGCCCCAGCATTTT.

The chain uses TRBV12-3 or TRBV12-4 and TRBJ2-7; 8 bases match TRBD1. The V and J ends lost 3 bases and 5 bases, in that order; junction bases with no gene match: 3. The CDR3 spans 13 residues. The CDR3 nucleotides are TGTGCCAGCAGTTTCCCAGGGGGCCACGAGCAGTACTTC. Amino acid sequence: CASSFPGGHEQYF.

The CDR3 coding sequence is TGTGCCAGCAGTTTAAGGGGGACTAGCGGACCTTACAATGAGCAGTTCTTC. Its translation: CASSLRGTSGPYNEQFF. The genes are TRBV27 and TRBJ2-1; TRBD2 matches 11 bases. The CDR3 extends over 17 amino acids. Germline V lookup: CDR1 MNHEY, CDR2 SMNVEV (reference sequence). The V segment lost 2 bases and the J segment 4 bases; nucleotides outside the gene matches: 7.

This clone occurred once. The rearrangement links TRBV7-2 to TRBJ1-5; D is possibly TRBD1 (5 bases). V was shortened by 4 bases and J by 1 base, with 8 bases between the two germline ends. Per the germline V gene, CDR1 is SGHTA and CDR2 is FQGNSA. The CDR3 is made up of 14 amino acids. CDR3 loop: CASSSRVSNQPQHF. Here the CDR3 DNA reads TGTGCCAGCAGCTCCAGGGTGAGCAATCAGCCCCAGCATTTT.

The CDR3 sequence is CASRPHEASGGVDIQYF. CDR3 sequence (DNA): TGTGCCAGTAGGCCCCACGAGGCTAGCGGGGGTGTGGACATTCAGTACTTC. The chain links TRBV19 to TRBJ2-4; 10 bases match TRBD2. J lost 8 bases, V lost 6 bases, and 16 bases had no gene match. In germline, CDR1 is LNHDA, CDR2 SQIVND (reference sequence). The CDR3 is made up of 17 amino acids. The whole variable domain, remainder taken from reference TRBV19 and TRBJ2-4, is DGGITQSPKYLFRKEGQNVTLSCEQNLNHDAMYWYRQDPGQGLRLIYYSQIVNDFQKGDIAEGYSVSREKKESFPLTVTSAQKNPTAFYLCASRPHEASGGVDIQYFGAGTRLSVL.

This chain uses TRBV6-6 with TRBJ1-1; weak D call: TRBD1 (6 bases). CDR1 and CDR2 from the germline V gene are MNHNY and SVGAGI (reference sequence). This CDR3 has 13 amino acids. V lost 6 bases and J 1 base, leaving 9 bases between the germline ends. In nucleotides, the CDR3 is TGTGCCAGCAGCTTGACAGGGAACACTGAAGCTTTCTTT. Translation gives CASSLTGNTEAFF.

The chain has TRBV6-6 and TRBJ2-4; perhaps TRBD2 as D (6 bases). V was pared by 0 bases and J by 16 bases, with 13 bases between. Germline loops: CDR1 MNHNY, CDR2 SVGAGI (reference sequence). The CDR3 is 12 residues long. For the CDR3, the DNA is TGTGCCAGCAGTTACTCGACTCCGGGAGCATACTTC. This encodes CASSYSTPGAYF.

The gene calls are TRBV11-2 and TRBJ1-2; D gene unclear. The length of the CDR3 is 14 residues. V dropped 1 base and J dropped 5 bases, with 11 bases sitting between them. The germline gives CDR1 SGHAT, CDR2 FQNNGV. The CDR3 coding sequence is TGTGCCAGCAGCTTAGGCATTTCGGGGTATGGCTACACCTTC. Amino acids: CASSLGISGYGYTF.

This clone was counted a single time. The V and J genes are TRBV6-5 and TRBJ2-7; possible D gene TRBD2, 5 bases. Looked up from germline, CDR1 is MNHEY and CDR2 is SVGAGI. Between the trimmed V and J ends, which lost 0 bases and 3 bases, there was a span of 9 bases. The CDR3 is 14 amino acids. The CDR3 bases are TGTGCCAGCAGTTACTCAGCTAGCTTCTACGAGCAGTACTTC. This gives the protein CASSYSASFYEQYF.

This clone came up a few times. The chain links TRBV7-8 to TRBJ1-6; the D is unclear. CDR3 size: 14 residues. Germline lookup yields CDR1 SGHVS and CDR2 FQNEAQ. The V and J ends lost 1 base and 6 bases respectively, with 7 bases between them. The CDR3 coding sequence is TGTGCCAGCAGCTTAGGGGAGGTTAATTCACCCCTCCACTTT. Translation: CASSLGEVNSPLHF. The full variable domain, completed using reference TRBV7-8 and TRBJ1-6, is GAGVSQSPRYKVAKRGQDVALRCDPISGHVSLFWYQQALGQGPEFLTYFQNEAQLDKSGLPSDRFFAERPEGSVSTLKIQRTQQEDSAVYLCASSLGEVNSPLHFGNGTRLTVT.

This chain uses TRBV7-3 with TRBJ2-3, with TRBD2 identical over 12 bases. This CDR3 contains 14 residues. Germline trimming cut 5 bases from V and 5 bases from J; bases unmatched to any gene: 2. Looked up from germline, CDR1 is SGHTA and CDR2 is FQGTGA. The CDR3 is CASSKGLAGDTQYF. For the CDR3, the DNA is TGTGCCAGCAGCAAGGGACTAGCGGGAGATACGCAGTATTTT.

V is TRBV6-4 and J is TRBJ2-1, with 7 positions matching TRBD1. Germline CDR1 reads MRHNA; CDR2 reads SNTAGT. After removal of 3 bases from V and 7 bases from J, the junction contained 3 bases not matched to a gene. This CDR3 is built from 13 residues. The CDR3 nucleotides are TGTGCCAGCAGTGAGTACAGGGGTAATGAGCAGTTCTTC. Residues: CASSEYRGNEQFF.

The CDR3 region is CASSIQGRSTEAFF. The CDR3 nucleotides read TGTGCCAGCAGTATACAGGGGAGGAGTACTGAAGCTTTCTTT. The chain couples TRBV28 to TRBJ1-1; 7 bases are shared with TRBD1. The CDR3 is 14 residues long. Germline values: CDR1 MDHEN, CDR2 SYDVKM. The trim removed 5 bases at V and 5 bases at J, leaving 8 bases unmatched.

This clone appeared once. The CDR3 nucleotides are TGTGCCAGCAGTTTGGGCGAGACCCAGTACTTC. The encoded protein is CASSLGETQYF. V and J are TRBV27 and TRBJ2-5; D gene unclear. Germline values: CDR1 MNHEY, CDR2 SMNVEV (reference sequence). The CDR3 is 11 amino acids. Deletions cut 3 bases from V and 5 bases from J, with 4 bases between.

This clone appeared a single time. The rearrangement links TRBV9 to TRBJ2-5; D gene uncertain. The CDR3 extends over 16 amino acids. Trimming removed 0 bases from V and 1 base from J, with 13 bases in between. CDR1 is SGDLS, CDR2 YYNGEE, per germline. CDR3 residues: CASSVAVGSTQETQYF. DNA for the CDR3: TGTGCCAGCAGCGTAGCTGTGGGCAGTACCCAAGAGACCCAGTACTTC.